This section outlines one T cell receptor (beta chain) sequence together with its context. The CDR3 is made up of 14 amino acids. Germline assignment: CDR1 SNHLY and CDR2 FYNNEI. The V and J ends lost 7 bases and 0 bases respectively, with 7 bases between them. Sequencing used immunoSEQ multiplex PCR; TCRdb keeps in-frame clones, though not all of them. The sample carries roughly 490,000 clones, 79% recorded once. The source of the sample is a study of shared clonotypes between healthy human individuals. The rearrangement uses TRBV2 and TRBJ2-6; D is undetermined. The sequence came from a woman aged 35 to 49 in good health. Some clones in this sample may be carry-over from other donors' samples. The sequenced material came from PBMCs. CDR3 loop: CASTMDSGANVLTF. The CDR3, as DNA: TGTGCCAGCACAATGGACTCTGGGGCCAACGTCCTGACTTTC. The full variable domain, with the rest looked up from reference TRBV2 and TRBJ2-6, is EPEVTQTPSHQVTQMGQEVILRCVPISNHLYFYWYRQILGQKVEFLVSFYNNEISEKSEIFDDQFSVERPDGSNFTLKIRSTKLEDSAMYFCASTMDSGANVLTFGAGSRLTVL.